This TCR beta chain was recorded in a study of cytomegalovirus exposure and HLA in healthy donors. CDR3 length equals 16 residues. Trimming removed 1 base from V and 2 bases from J; junction bases left unmatched: 8. Germline CDR1 LNHNV, CDR2 YYDKDF (reference sequence). Note on this clone: The antigen is not known.

The table came from immunoSEQ multiplex PCR; TCRdb's copy has only in-frame clones and leaves some out. The sample has around 230,000 clones, approximately 84% seen once. The donors belonged to the roughly 120-subject validation cohort, separate from the roughly 700-subject first cohort. Whole-study findings and limits: As confirmed in vitro, a few CMV-associated chains were specific for CMV antigens. Usually a TCR sequence was rare, but some public TCRs were found in many donors. Among TCR beta chains, those listed as cytomegalovirus-associated numbered 164.

The source is a young woman in good health and CMV-seropositive. The chain links TRBV15 to TRBJ2-7; 7 positions agree with TRBD1. Sample: PBMCs. The CDR3 region is CATSRGAGTATYEQYF. The DNA for the CDR3 is TGTGCCACCAGCAGAGGAGCCGGGACAGCCACCTACGAGCAGTACTTC.